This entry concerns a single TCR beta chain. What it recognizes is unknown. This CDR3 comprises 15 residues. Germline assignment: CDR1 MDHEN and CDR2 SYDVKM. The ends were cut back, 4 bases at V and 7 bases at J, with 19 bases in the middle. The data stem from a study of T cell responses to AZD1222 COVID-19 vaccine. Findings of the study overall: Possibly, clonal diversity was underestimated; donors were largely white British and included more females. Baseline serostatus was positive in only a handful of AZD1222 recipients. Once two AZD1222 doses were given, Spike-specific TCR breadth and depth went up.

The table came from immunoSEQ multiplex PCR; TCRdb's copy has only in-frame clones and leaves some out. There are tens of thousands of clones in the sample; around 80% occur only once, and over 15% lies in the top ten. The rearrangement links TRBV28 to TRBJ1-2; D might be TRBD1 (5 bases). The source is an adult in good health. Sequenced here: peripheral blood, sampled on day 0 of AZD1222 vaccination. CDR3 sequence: CASSSPATGVSGYTF. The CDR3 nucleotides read TGTGCCAGCAGTTCTCCGGCCACGGGGGTGTCTGGCTACACCTTC.